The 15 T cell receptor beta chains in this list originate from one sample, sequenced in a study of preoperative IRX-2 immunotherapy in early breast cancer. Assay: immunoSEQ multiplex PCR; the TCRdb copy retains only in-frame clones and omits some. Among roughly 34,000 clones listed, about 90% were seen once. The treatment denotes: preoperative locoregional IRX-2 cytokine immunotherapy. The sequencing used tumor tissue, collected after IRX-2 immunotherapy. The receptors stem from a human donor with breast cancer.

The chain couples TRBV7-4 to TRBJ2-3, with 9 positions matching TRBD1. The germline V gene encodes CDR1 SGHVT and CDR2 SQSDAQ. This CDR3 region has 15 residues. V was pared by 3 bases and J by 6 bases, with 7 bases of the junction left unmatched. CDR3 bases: TGTGCCAGCAGCTTCGGACAGGGGAGGGTTGATACGCAGTATTTT. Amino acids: CASSFGQGRVDTQYF.

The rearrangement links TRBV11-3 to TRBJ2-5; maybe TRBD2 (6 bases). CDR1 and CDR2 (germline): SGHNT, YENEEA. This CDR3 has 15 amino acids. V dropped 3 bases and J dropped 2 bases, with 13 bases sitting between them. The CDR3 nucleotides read TGTGCCAGCAGCTTTGGGGGAGGAAGGCAAGAGACCCAGTACTTC. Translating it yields CASSFGGGRQETQYF.

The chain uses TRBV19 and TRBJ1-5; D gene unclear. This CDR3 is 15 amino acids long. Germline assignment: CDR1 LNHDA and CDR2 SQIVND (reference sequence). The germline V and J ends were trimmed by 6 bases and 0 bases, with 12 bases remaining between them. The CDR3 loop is CASSPSQTSNQPQHF. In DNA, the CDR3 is TGTGCCAGTAGCCCTTCGCAAACTAGCAATCAGCCCCAGCATTTT.

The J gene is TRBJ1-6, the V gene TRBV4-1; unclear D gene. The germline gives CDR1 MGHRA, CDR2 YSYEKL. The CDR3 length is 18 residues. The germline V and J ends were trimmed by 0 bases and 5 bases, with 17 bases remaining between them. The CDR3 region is CASSQDHVGGMDNSPLHF. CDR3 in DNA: TGCGCCAGCAGCCAAGATCACGTGGGCGGGATGGATAATTCACCCCTCCACTTT.

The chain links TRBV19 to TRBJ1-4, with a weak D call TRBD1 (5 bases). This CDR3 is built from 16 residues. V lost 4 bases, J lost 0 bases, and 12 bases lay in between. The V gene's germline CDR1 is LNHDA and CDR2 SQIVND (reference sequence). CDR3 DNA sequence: TGTGCCAGTAGTAGAACGGGGCACTCAACTAATGAAAAACTGTTTTTT. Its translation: CASSRTGHSTNEKLFF.

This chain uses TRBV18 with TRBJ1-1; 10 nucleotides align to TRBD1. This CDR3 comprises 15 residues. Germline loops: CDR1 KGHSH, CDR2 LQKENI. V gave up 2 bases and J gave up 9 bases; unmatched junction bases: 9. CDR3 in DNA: TGTGCCAGCTCACCAGGGACAGGGGCTGCCGGAAAAGCTTTCTTT. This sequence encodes CASSPGTGAAGKAFF.

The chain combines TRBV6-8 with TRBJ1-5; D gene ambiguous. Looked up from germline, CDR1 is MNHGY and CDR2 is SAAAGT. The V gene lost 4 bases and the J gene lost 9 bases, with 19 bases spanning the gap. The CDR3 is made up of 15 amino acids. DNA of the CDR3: TGTGCCAGCAGTTTGACGGTGCTTGAGTTGATGCCCCAGCATTTT. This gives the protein CASSLTVLELMPQHF.

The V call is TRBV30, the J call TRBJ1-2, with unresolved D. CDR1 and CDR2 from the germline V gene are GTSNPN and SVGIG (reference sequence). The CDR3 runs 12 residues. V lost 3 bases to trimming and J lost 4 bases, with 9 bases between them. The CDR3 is CAWRLALYGYTF. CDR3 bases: TGTGCCTGGAGGCTGGCCCTCTATGGCTACACCTTC. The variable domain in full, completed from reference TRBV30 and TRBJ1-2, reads SQTIHQWPATLVQPVGSPLSLECTVEGTSNPNLYWYRQAAGRGLQLLFYSVGIGQISSEVPQNLSASRPQDRQFILSSKKLLLSDSGFYLCAWRLALYGYTFGSGTRLTVV.

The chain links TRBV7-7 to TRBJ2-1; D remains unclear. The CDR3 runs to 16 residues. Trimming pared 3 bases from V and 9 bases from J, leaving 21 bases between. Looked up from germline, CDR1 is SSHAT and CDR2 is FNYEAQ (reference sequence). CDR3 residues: CASSLTRLNPPSEQFF. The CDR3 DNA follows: TGTGCCAGCAGCTTGACCCGGCTAAATCCCCCGAGTGAGCAGTTCTTC.

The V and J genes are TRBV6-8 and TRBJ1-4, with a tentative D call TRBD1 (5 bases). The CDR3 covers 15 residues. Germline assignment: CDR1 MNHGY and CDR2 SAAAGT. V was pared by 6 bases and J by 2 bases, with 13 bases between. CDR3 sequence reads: CASRVGTGTNEKLFF. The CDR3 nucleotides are TGTGCCAGCAGGGTCGGGACGGGCACTAATGAAAAACTGTTTTTT.

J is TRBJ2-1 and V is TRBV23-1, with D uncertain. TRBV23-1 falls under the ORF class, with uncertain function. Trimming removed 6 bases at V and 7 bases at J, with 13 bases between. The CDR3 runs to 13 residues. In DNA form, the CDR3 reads TGCGCCAGCAGCCAAGAACACGGGAATGAGCAGTTCTTC. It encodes CASSQEHGNEQFF.

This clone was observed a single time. The CDR3 region is CASSQANSDEKLFF. As DNA, the CDR3 is TGCGCCAGCAGCCAAGCCAACAGTGATGAAAAACTGTTTTTT. V is TRBV1 and J is TRBJ1-4; the table's D call, TRBD1, was not checked against the DNA. TRBV1 is an annotated pseudogene. CDR3 size: 14 residues.

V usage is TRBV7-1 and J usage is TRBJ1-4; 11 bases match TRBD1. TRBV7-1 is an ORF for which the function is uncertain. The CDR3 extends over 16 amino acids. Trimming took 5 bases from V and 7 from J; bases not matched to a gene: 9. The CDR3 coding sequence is TGTGCCAGCAGCCCCCTGGACAGGGGGCTAGGTGAAAAACTGTTTTTT. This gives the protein CASSPLDRGLGEKLFF.

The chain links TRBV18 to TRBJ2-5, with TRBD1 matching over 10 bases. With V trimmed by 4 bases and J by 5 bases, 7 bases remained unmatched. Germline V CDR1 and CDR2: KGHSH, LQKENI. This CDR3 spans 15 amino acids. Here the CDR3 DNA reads TGTGCCAGCTCACTACGGACAGGGGGAGGGGAGACCCAGTACTTC. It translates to CASSLRTGGGETQYF.

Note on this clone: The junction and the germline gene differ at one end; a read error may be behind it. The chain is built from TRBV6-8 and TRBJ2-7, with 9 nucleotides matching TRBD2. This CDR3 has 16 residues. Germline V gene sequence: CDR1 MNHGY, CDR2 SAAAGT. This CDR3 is CAISGVREGRSGEQYF. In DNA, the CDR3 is TGTGCCATCAGTGGGGTGCGGGAGGGCCGATCGGGTGAGCAGTACTTC.